This T cell receptor (beta chain) was sequenced in a study of blood T cells in healthy people across ages. Across the study: Using template switching, researchers captured about one barcoded beta molecule for each two T cells.

Notes on the study in general: It was the long-lived donors that had more naive CD4+ cells and higher diversity than aged donors.

Primed by a sample-barcoded 5' primer and a J-beta primer mix, a second PCR proceeded for about 7 to 12 cycles. MiXCR, applied by TCRdb to the 5' RACE reads, yields one record per CDR3 protein. The repertoire holds about 680,000 distinct CDR3 sequences, with roughly 50% as singletons. The V gene's germline CDR1 is MDHEN and CDR2 SYDVKM. Between the trimmed V and J ends, which lost 3 bases and 0 bases, there was a span of 8 bases. The CDR3 totals 14 residues. Remarks on this clonotype: Its antigen is unknown.

It was approximately 10 milliliters of peripheral blood that were drawn from each donor. What was sequenced was blood. This TCR was recovered from an older woman in good health. This chain uses TRBV28 with TRBJ1-1, with no clear D. The CDR3 region has the DNA TGTGCCAGCAGTTTGAGGCTCATGAACACTGAAGCTTTCTTT. Its translation is CASSLRLMNTEAFF.